This T cell receptor (beta chain) was recovered during a study of OX40 agonist ivuxolimab in advanced cancers. Only in-frame clones appear in the TCRdb table, and some are missing; sequencing was by immunoSEQ multiplex PCR. This table holds 40,000 to 55,000 clones, roughly 91% found once. The CDR3 is 15 amino acids. The ends lost 4 bases at V and 8 bases at J; junction bases unmatched: 8. Germline CDR1 MNHEY, CDR2 SVGAGI. The sequence was collected from an adult with an advanced solid tumor such as melanoma, head and neck, liver or kidney cancer. The material was CD4+ or CD8+ T cells sorted from blood, obtained in a trial of the OX40 agonist ivuxolimab. V gene TRBV6-5 combines with J gene TRBJ2-1, with 10 bases fitting TRBD2. The CDR3 DNA reads TGTGCCAGCAGTTCGCAGCGGGAGGGCGGCGATGAGCAGTTCTTC. Protein sequence: CASSSQREGGDEQFF.